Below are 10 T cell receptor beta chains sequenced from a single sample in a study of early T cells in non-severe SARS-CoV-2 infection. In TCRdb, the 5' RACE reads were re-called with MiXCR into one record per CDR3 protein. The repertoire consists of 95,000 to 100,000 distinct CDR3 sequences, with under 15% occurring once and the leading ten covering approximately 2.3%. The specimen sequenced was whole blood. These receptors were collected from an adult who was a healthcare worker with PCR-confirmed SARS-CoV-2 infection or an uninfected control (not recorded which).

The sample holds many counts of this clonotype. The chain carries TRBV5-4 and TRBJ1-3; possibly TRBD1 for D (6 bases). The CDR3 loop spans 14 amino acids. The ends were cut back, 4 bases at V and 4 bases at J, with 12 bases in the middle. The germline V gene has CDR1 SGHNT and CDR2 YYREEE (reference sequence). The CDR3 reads CASSHPGAGNTIYF. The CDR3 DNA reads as TGTGCCAGCAGCCATCCGGGGGCAGGAAACACCATATATTTT.

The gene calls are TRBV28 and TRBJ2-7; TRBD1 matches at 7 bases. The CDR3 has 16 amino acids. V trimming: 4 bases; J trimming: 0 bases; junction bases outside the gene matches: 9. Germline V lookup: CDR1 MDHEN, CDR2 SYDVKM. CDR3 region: CASSSLLDRDSYEQYF. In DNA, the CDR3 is TGTGCCAGCAGTTCCCTCCTTGACAGGGACTCCTACGAGCAGTACTTC. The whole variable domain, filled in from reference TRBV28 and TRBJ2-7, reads DVKVTQSSRYLVKRTGEKVFLECVQDMDHENMFWYRQDPGLGLRLIYFSYDVKMKEKGDIPEGYSVSREKKERFSLILESASTNQTSMYLCASSSLLDRDSYEQYFGPGTRLTVT.

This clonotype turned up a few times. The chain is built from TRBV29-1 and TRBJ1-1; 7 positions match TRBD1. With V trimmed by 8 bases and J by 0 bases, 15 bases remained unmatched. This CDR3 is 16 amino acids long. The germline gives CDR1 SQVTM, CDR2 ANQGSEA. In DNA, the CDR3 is TGCAGCTCTTGGGGTCTGGGGACAGACCTGAACACTGAAGCTTTCTTT. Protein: CSSWGLGTDLNTEAFF.

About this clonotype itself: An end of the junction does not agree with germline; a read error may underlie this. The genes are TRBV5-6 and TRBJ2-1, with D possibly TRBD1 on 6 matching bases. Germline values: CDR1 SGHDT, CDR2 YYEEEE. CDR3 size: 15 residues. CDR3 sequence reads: CVSSVQGSTYNEQFF. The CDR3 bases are TGTGTCAGCAGCGTACAGGGATCCACATACAATGAGCAGTTCTTC. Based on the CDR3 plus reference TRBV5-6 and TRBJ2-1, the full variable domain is DAGVTQSPTHLIKTRGQQVTLRCSPKSGHDTVSWYQQALGQGPQFIFQYYEEEERQRGNFPDRFSGHQFPNYSSELNVNALLLGDSALYLCVSSVQGSTYNEQFFGPGTRLTVL.

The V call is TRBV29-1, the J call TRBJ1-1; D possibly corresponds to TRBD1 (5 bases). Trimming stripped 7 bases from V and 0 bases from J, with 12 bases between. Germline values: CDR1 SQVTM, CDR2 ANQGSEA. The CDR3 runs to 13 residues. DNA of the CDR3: TGCAGCGGATTAAAGACAGTGAACACTGAAGCTTTCTTT. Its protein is CSGLKTVNTEAFF.

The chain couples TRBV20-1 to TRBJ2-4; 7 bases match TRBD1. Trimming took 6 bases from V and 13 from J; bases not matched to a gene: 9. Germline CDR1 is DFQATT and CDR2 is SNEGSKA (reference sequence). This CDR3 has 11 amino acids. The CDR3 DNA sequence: TGCAGTGCCAACACGGGACAGTCCCAGTACTTC. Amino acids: CSANTGQSQYF.

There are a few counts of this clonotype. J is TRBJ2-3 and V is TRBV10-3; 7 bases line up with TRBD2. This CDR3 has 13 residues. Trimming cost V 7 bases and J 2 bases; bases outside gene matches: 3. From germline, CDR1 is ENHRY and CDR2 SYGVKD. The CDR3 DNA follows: TGTGCCATCAAGGGGACTACCACAGATACGCAGTATTTT. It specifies CAIKGTTTDTQYF.

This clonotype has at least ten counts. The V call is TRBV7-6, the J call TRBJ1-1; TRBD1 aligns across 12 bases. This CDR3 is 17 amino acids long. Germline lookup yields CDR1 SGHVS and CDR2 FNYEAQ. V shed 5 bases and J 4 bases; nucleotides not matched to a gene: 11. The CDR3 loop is CASSPWGQGALGTEAFF. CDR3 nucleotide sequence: TGTGCCAGCAGCCCTTGGGGACAGGGGGCGCTGGGCACTGAAGCTTTCTTT.

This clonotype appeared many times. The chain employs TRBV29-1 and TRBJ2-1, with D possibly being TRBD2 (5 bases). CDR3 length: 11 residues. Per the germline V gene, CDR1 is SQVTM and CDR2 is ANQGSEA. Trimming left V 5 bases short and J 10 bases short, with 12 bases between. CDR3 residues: CSVKGGREQFF. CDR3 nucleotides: TGCAGCGTTAAGGGCGGGCGAGAGCAGTTCTTC.

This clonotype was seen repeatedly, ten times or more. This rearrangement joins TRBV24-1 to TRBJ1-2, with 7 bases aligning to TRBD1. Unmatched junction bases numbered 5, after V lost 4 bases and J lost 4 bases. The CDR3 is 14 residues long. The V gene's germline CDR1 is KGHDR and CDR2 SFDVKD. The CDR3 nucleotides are TGTGCCACCAGTGACTCTGACAGGGCCTATGGCTACACCTTC. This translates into CATSDSDRAYGYTF.